This T cell receptor beta chain was sequenced for a study of cytomegalovirus exposure and HLA in healthy donors. On this clone: Its target is unknown.

Both 60 Vbeta primers and 13 Jbeta primers went into the PCR. Using immunoSEQ multiplex PCR, the repertoire was profiled, and TCRdb retains in-frame clones only, with some absent. The sample consists of about 57,000 clones, approximately 80% of them appearing once. The CDR3 spans 15 residues. Germline V gene data show CDR1 as LNHDA and CDR2 as SQIVND (reference sequence). With V trimmed by 5 bases and J by 0 bases, 6 bases remained unmatched. Findings and limits, study-wide: Several of the most significant clusters appeared, in a later analysis, to be linked to common viral pathogens.

The origin of this receptor is a man aged 25 to 40 in good health and CMV-seronegative. The gene calls are TRBV19 and TRBJ2-7; 8 bases fit TRBD2. Specimen: PBMCs. The CDR3 DNA follows: TGTGCCAGTAGTGCACTAGCGGAAAGCTCCTACGAGCAGTACTTC. Encoded protein: CASSALAESSYEQYF.